This T cell receptor (beta chain) is from a study of cytomegalovirus exposure and HLA in healthy donors. Study in general: Earlier, 100 million to 120 million unique TCR beta sequences were recovered from some 200 million T cells by an analysis. Study-level results: In a later analysis, TCR association rates varied by HLA locus: DRB1 most, HLA-C fewest. Per a later analysis, about 17,000 TCR beta sequences showed association with HLA alleles at 0.05 false discovery rate.

With regard to this clone: Its matching antigen is unknown.

It was with 60 Vbeta and 13 Jbeta primers that the PCR ran. Sequenced by immunoSEQ multiplex PCR; TCRdb stores in-frame clones only, minus some. The sample has about 120,000 clones, around 60% seen once. The material sequenced was PBMCs. The source is a man in his forties or fifties in good health and CMV-seropositive.

The CDR3 region has the DNA TGTGCCAGCAGCTTAGTAATGTCTAGCGGGGGGCAGGACATTCAGTACTTC. This sequence encodes CASSLVMSSGGQDIQYF. The chain has TRBV11-1 and TRBJ2-4, with TRBD2 identical over 11 bases. With V trimmed by 1 base and J by 8 bases, 10 bases remained unmatched. This CDR3 comprises 17 residues. Germline assignment: CDR1 SGHAT and CDR2 FQDESV (reference sequence).